The sequence of this T cell receptor (beta chain) was determined in a study of cytomegalovirus exposure and HLA in healthy donors. Study-level findings and limits: Immune exposure information available was restricted to CMV serostatus. A few CMV-associated chains proved CMV antigen-specific in vitro. Some V segments could not be told apart, so they were left out, TRBV6-2 and TRBV6-3 among them. The study put 150 to 200 TCR beta chains on its list as cytomegalovirus-associated.

This clone was counted once. The antigen is unknown. In the PCR, 60 Vbeta and 13 Jbeta primers were used. Some clones are missing from TCRdb's copy, which holds only in-frame ones; the method was immunoSEQ multiplex PCR. The sample holds about 92,000 clones, approximately 81% seen once. Trimming cost V 6 bases and J 0 bases; bases outside gene matches: 11. The CDR3 is 17 residues long. Germline V lookup: CDR1 SEHNR, CDR2 FQNEAQ (reference sequence). V is TRBV7-9 and J is TRBJ1-3; 7 positions match TRBD1. Input material: PBMCs. The source of this sequence is a girl aged 2 to 9 in good health and CMV-seropositive. CDR3 DNA: TGTGCCAGCAGGATCCCGTCCGGGACAGACTCTGGAAACACCATATATTTT. Its translation is CASRIPSGTDSGNTIYF.